Listed below are T cell receptor beta chains from one sample, sequenced in a study of blood T cell repertoires in COVID-19. TCRdb's copy holds only in-frame clones and misses some; the assay was immunoSEQ multiplex PCR. The sample holds tens of thousands of clones, 85% to 90% seen once. The source material was peripheral blood. These receptors all come from a man at least 80 years old with active COVID-19. CDR3s include the opening cysteine and the closing phenylalanine or tryptophan. D genes are given only for firm matches. Not every row has a clone size; where given, it reads once, few, many or a size class.

clone size: .
D gene: .
J gene: TRBJ2-7
V gene: TRBV19
CDR3 DNA: TGTGCCAGTAGGCGGGACGGGACTTCCTACGAGCAGTACTTC
CDR3 protein: CASRRDGTSYEQYF

clone size: .
D gene: TRBD1
J gene: TRBJ2-7
V gene: TRBV3-1/TRBV3-2
CDR3 DNA: TGTGCCAGCAGCCAGCAACAGGGGGCAGGTTACGAGCAGTACTTC
CDR3 protein: CASSQQQGAGYEQYF

clone size: .
D gene: .
J gene: TRBJ1-4
V gene: TRBV19
CDR3 DNA: TGTGCCAGTAGTTGGACAGTCCGACGTGGTGAAAAACTGTTTTTT
CDR3 protein: CASSWTVRRGEKLFF

clone size: .
D gene: TRBD2
J gene: TRBJ2-3
V gene: TRBV18
CDR3 DNA: TGTGCCAGCTCACCACCGTTGGGAGGGTTAGGCACAGATACGCAGTATTTT
CDR3 protein: CASSPPLGGLGTDTQYF

clone size: .
D gene: TRBD1
J gene: TRBJ1-2
V gene: TRBV28
CDR3 DNA: TGTGCCAGCAGTCTACAATCAGGGGGTAGCTATGGCTACACCTTC
CDR3 protein: CASSLQSGGSYGYTF

clone size: .
D gene: .
J gene: TRBJ2-2
V gene: TRBV28
CDR3 DNA: TGTGCCAGCAGTTTCGAACTAGCCGTCGGGGAGCTGTTTTTT
CDR3 protein: CASSFELAVGELFF

clone size: .
D gene: .
J gene: TRBJ2-5
V gene: TRBV19
CDR3 DNA: TGTGCCAGTAGTATAGTGAACTTACAAGAGACCCAGTACTTC
CDR3 protein: CASSIVNLQETQYF

clone size: .
D gene: TRBD1
J gene: TRBJ1-5
V gene: TRBV6-2/TRBV6-3
CDR3 DNA: TGTGCCAGCAGTTCGGGACAGTTTAATAGCAATCAGCCCCAGCATTTT
CDR3 protein: CASSSGQFNSNQPQHF

clone size: .
D gene: TRBD1
J gene: TRBJ1-2
V gene: TRBV7-2
CDR3 DNA: TGTGCCAGCAGCTTGTGGGACAGAAACTATGGCTACACCTTC
CDR3 protein: CASSLWDRNYGYTF

clone size: .
D gene: TRBD2
J gene: TRBJ2-6
V gene: TRBV10-3
CDR3 DNA: TGTGCCATCAGTGGGCCGGGGGGAGGGCCCGGGGCCAACGTCCTGACTTTC
CDR3 protein: CAISGPGGGPGANVLTF

clone size: medium-sized
D gene: .
J gene: TRBJ2-2
V gene: TRBV7-2
CDR3 DNA: TGTGCCAGCAGCGATAAATCGGGGTGGTCGGGGTCTTTCACCGGGGAGCTGTTTTTT
CDR3 protein: CASSDKSGWSGSFTGELFF

clone size: .
D gene: .
J gene: TRBJ1-3
V gene: TRBV5-4
CDR3 DNA: TGTGCCAGCAGCTCCTCGCCCGCAGGGACTGGAAACACCATATATTTT
CDR3 protein: CASSSSPAGTGNTIYF

clone size: .
D gene: TRBD1
J gene: TRBJ1-1
V gene: TRBV5-1
CDR3 DNA: TGCGCCAGCAGCTTTTCCGGGACAGGGCTGAACACTGAAGCTTTCTTT
CDR3 protein: CASSFSGTGLNTEAFF

clone size: once
D gene: TRBD1
J gene: TRBJ1-1
V gene: TRBV10-3
CDR3 DNA: TGTGCCATCAGCCGACAGGGGACGAACACTGAAGCTTTCTTT
CDR3 protein: CAISRQGTNTEAFF

clone size: .
D gene: TRBD2
J gene: TRBJ2-1
V gene: TRBV30
CDR3 DNA: TGTGCCTGGTCACTAGCGGGAGGGAATAAGCAGTTCTTC
CDR3 protein: CAWSLAGGNKQFF

clone size: once
D gene: .
J gene: TRBJ2-5
V gene: TRBV7-6
CDR3 DNA: TGTGCCAGCAGCAAGGGCAGGGGACACCCGTACCCGACCCAGTACTTC
CDR3 protein: CASSKGRGHPYPTQYF

clone size: once
D gene: TRBD1
J gene: TRBJ1-4
V gene: TRBV28
CDR3 DNA: TGTGCCAGCAGTTTAAGACAGGGTACTATAGAAAAACTGTTTTTT
CDR3 protein: CASSLRQGTIEKLFF

clone size: .
D gene: .
J gene: TRBJ2-1
V gene: TRBV6-1
CDR3 DNA: TGTGCCAGCAGTAAAGGGACAGGCGGGAGGGATTACAATGAGCAGTTCTTC
CDR3 protein: CASSKGTGGRDYNEQFF

clone size: .
D gene: TRBD2
J gene: TRBJ2-7
V gene: TRBV7-8
CDR3 DNA: TGTGCCAGCAGCTCGGGGCCCGGACTAGCGGGTTTC
CDR3 protein: CASSSGPGLAGF

clone size: .
D gene: TRBD2
J gene: TRBJ2-1
V gene: TRBV19
CDR3 DNA: TGTGCCAGTAGTATCGGGACTAGCGCCTACAATGAGCAGTTCTTC
CDR3 protein: CASSIGTSAYNEQFF

clone size: .
D gene: .
J gene: TRBJ1-1
V gene: TRBV27
CDR3 DNA: TGTGCCAGCAGTTTATTAAGGGGGACTGAAGCTTTCTTT
CDR3 protein: CASSLLRGTEAFF

clone size: .
D gene: .
J gene: TRBJ1-1
V gene: TRBV5-1
CDR3 DNA: TGCGCCAGCAGCTTTTCAGGCAGCACTGAAGCTTTCTTT
CDR3 protein: CASSFSGSTEAFF

clone size: .
D gene: TRBD1
J gene: TRBJ2-1
V gene: TRBV2
CDR3 DNA: TGCGCCAGCAGCCCCGGACAGGGAAGGTACAATGAGCAGTTCTTC
CDR3 protein: CASSPGQGRYNEQFF

clone size: .
D gene: TRBD1
J gene: TRBJ2-7
V gene: TRBV24-1
CDR3 DNA: TGTGCCACCAGTGATCACCGGGACAGGGAGCCCTACGAGCAGTACTTC
CDR3 protein: CATSDHRDREPYEQYF

clone size: .
D gene: TRBD2
J gene: TRBJ2-7
V gene: TRBV6-2/TRBV6-3
CDR3 DNA: TGTGCCAGCAGTTACGAGCGGGGGGCCTACGAGCAGTACTTC
CDR3 protein: CASSYERGAYEQYF

clone size: .
D gene: .
J gene: TRBJ2-7
V gene: TRBV5-1
CDR3 DNA: TGCGCCAGCAGCTTGGACAGATCCTACGAGCAGTACTTC
CDR3 protein: CASSLDRSYEQYF

clone size: .
D gene: .
J gene: TRBJ1-1
V gene: TRBV5-6
CDR3 DNA: TGTGCCAGCAGCATAGAGGACACTGAAGCTTTCTTT
CDR3 protein: CASSIEDTEAFF

clone size: .
D gene: TRBD1
J gene: TRBJ2-7
V gene: TRBV5-1
CDR3 DNA: TGCGCCAGCAGCTTGGCCCCGGGACAGTCCTACGAGCAGTACTTC
CDR3 protein: CASSLAPGQSYEQYF

clone size: once
D gene: TRBD2
J gene: TRBJ2-3
V gene: TRBV7-9
CDR3 DNA: TGTGCCAGCAGCGAGGGACTAGCGGGAGGTACAGATACGCAGTATTTT
CDR3 protein: CASSEGLAGGTDTQYF

clone size: .
D gene: .
J gene: TRBJ2-1
V gene: TRBV28
CDR3 DNA: TGTGCCAGCACCCCGGGCGGCGGGAACTACAATGAGCAGTTCTTC
CDR3 protein: CASTPGGGNYNEQFF

clone size: .
D gene: TRBD2
J gene: TRBJ2-1
V gene: TRBV28
CDR3 DNA: TGTGCCAGCACCCCAGGGACTACCTACAATGAGCAGTTCTTC
CDR3 protein: CASTPGTTYNEQFF

clone size: .
D gene: TRBD1
J gene: TRBJ1-2
V gene: TRBV28
CDR3 DNA: TGTGCCAGCAGTTTTACAGGGGAGGTTCGGTATGGCTACACCTTC
CDR3 protein: CASSFTGEVRYGYTF

clone size: .
D gene: .
J gene: TRBJ1-6
V gene: TRBV6-2/TRBV6-3
CDR3 DNA: TGTGCCAGCAGTTACGGCAGGGTACAATCACCCCTCCACTTT
CDR3 protein: CASSYGRVQSPLHF

clone size: .
D gene: TRBD1
J gene: TRBJ1-2
V gene: TRBV19
CDR3 DNA: TGTGCCAGTAGTATCGGGACAGCCGCCCCTAACTATGGCTACACCTTC
CDR3 protein: CASSIGTAAPNYGYTF